A single sample gave rise to the 27 T cell receptor beta chains below, sequenced in a study of cytomegalovirus exposure and HLA in healthy donors. The PCR contained 60 Vbeta and 13 Jbeta primers. Assay: immunoSEQ multiplex PCR; the TCRdb copy retains only in-frame clones and omits some. The profile shows 150,000 or so clones, 60% to 80% of them singletons. Sequences were obtained from PBMCs. These receptors originate from a male donor in good health and CMV-seronegative.

The rearrangement joins TRBV7-9 to TRBJ2-7; 8 bases are a match to TRBD2. CDR1 SEHNR and CDR2 FQNEAQ come from the germline V gene (reference sequence). J gave up 6 bases and V 5 bases, and 12 bases lay outside the gene matches. The CDR3 sequence is 15 residues long. In nucleotides, the CDR3 is TGTGCCAGCAGCCCACCCTTGGGACTAGGTGGCGAGCAGTACTTC. Translating gives CASSPPLGLGGEQYF.

About this clone: The sample carries other DNA sequences with the same CDR3. V and J are TRBV30 and TRBJ2-2; D is undetermined. This CDR3 spans 12 amino acids. Germline V gives CDR1 GTSNPN, CDR2 SVGIG (reference sequence). Trimming cost V 1 base and J 4 bases, with 4 bases left between them. CDR3 coding DNA: TGTGCCTGGAGTGCATCCACCGGGGAGCTGTTTTTT. Encoded protein: CAWSASTGELFF. Variable domain in full (rest from reference TRBV30 and TRBJ2-2): SQTIHQWPATLVQPVGSPLSLECTVEGTSNPNLYWYRQAAGRGLQLLFYSVGIGQISSEVPQNLSASRPQDRQFILSSKKLLLSDSGFYLCAWSASTGELFFGEGSRLTVL.

On this clone: An end of the junction does not agree with germline; a read error may underlie this. The chain recombines TRBV11-3 with TRBJ2-1, with 7 bases fitting TRBD1. The length of the CDR3 is 13 residues. Germline CDR1 is SGHNT and CDR2 is YENEEA. DNA of the CDR3: TGTGCCAGCAGCCTAGAACAGGGGACTGAGCAGTTCTTC. Amino acids: CASSLEQGTEQFF.

This clone was seen just once. V gene TRBV13 combines with J gene TRBJ1-4, with 7 bases aligning to TRBD1. CDR1 is PRHDT, CDR2 FYEKMQ, per germline (reference sequence). V lost 5 bases to trimming and J lost 4 bases; unmatched junction nucleotides: 4. The CDR3 consists of 14 residues. CDR3 in amino acids: CASSLRGINEKLFF. CDR3 in DNA: TGTGCCAGCAGCCTCAGGGGGATTAATGAAAAACTGTTTTTT.

V gene TRBV7-8 combines with J gene TRBJ2-1; D may be TRBD1 (5 bases). V lost 5 bases, J lost 0 bases, and 11 bases lay in between. CDR1 and CDR2 (germline): SGHVS, FQNEAQ. The CDR3 is 15 residues long. The CDR3 sequence: CASSPRELSYNEQFF. DNA of the CDR3: TGTGCCAGCAGCCCCAGGGAACTCTCCTACAATGAGCAGTTCTTC. The full variable domain, rest sourced from reference TRBV7-8 and TRBJ2-1, is GAGVSQSPRYKVAKRGQDVALRCDPISGHVSLFWYQQALGQGPEFLTYFQNEAQLDKSGLPSDRFFAERPEGSVSTLKIQRTQQEDSAVYLCASSPRELSYNEQFFGPGTRLTVL.

This rearrangement joins TRBV4-1 to TRBJ1-1, with D unclear. CDR3 length equals 14 residues. Trimming left V 1 base short and J 0 bases short, with 6 bases between. Germline V CDR1 and CDR2: MGHRA, YSYEKL. CDR3 bases: TGCGCCAGCAGCCAAGTCGTTCTGAACACTGAAGCTTTCTTT. It specifies CASSQVVLNTEAFF.

The chain couples TRBV6-4 to TRBJ1-4; 7 bases line up with TRBD1. Germline CDR1 and CDR2: MRHNA and SNTAGT. The CDR3 consists of 14 residues. Trimming took 1 base from V and 8 from J; bases not matched to a gene: 4. The CDR3: CASSDYRGAEKLFF. CDR3 sequence (DNA): TGTGCCAGCAGTGACTACAGGGGCGCCGAAAAACTGTTTTTT.

This chain uses TRBV7-2 with TRBJ1-2, with D perhaps TRBD1 (6 bases). This CDR3 region has 13 residues. Trimming removed 5 bases from V and 5 bases from J, with 12 bases in between. Per the germline V gene, CDR1 is SGHTA and CDR2 is FQGNSA. In DNA form, the CDR3 reads TGTGCCAGCAGCCTAGGACAGAGATATGGCTACACCTTC. This sequence encodes CASSLGQRYGYTF.

V usage is TRBV7-8 and J usage is TRBJ2-4, with D tentatively TRBD2 (5 bases). Trimming took off 1 base at V and 0 bases at J, with 10 bases between the two ends. The germline V gene has CDR1 SGHVS and CDR2 FQNEAQ. The CDR3 totals 16 residues. The CDR3: CASSLVRGLAKNIQYF. CDR3 nucleotides: TGTGCCAGCAGCTTAGTTCGCGGGCTAGCCAAAAACATTCAGTACTTC.

The chain uses TRBV5-1 and TRBJ2-1; TRBD2 is a possible D gene (6 bases). This CDR3 is 14 amino acids long. The V end was cut by 2 bases, the J end by 4 bases, with 10 bases between. Germline-derived CDR1 and CDR2 are SGHRS and YFSETQ. As DNA, the CDR3 is TGCGCCAGCAGCTTAGGGCTAGCGTACAATGAGCAGTTCTTC. Amino acids: CASSLGLAYNEQFF.

This clone was observed a handful of times. The chain joins TRBV27 to TRBJ2-6; D unclear. The CDR3 spans 14 residues. V dropped 5 bases and J dropped 0 bases, with 5 bases sitting between them. Germline V gene sequence: CDR1 MNHEY, CDR2 SMNVEV (reference sequence). CDR3 in DNA: TGTGCCAGCAGTCTCCTCTCTGGGGCCAACGTCCTGACTTTC. Translation gives CASSLLSGANVLTF. Full variable domain (outside the CDR3, taken from reference TRBV27 and TRBJ2-6): EAQVTQNPRYLITVTGKKLTVTCSQNMNHEYMSWYRQDPGLGLRQIYYSMNVEVTDKGDVPEGYKVSRKEKRNFPLILESPSPNQTSLYFCASSLLSGANVLTFGAGSRLTVL.

The V call is TRBV13, the J call TRBJ2-1, with 13 bases that match TRBD2. CDR1 PRHDT and CDR2 FYEKMQ come from the germline V gene (reference sequence). CDR3 length: 16 amino acids. J was trimmed by 7 bases and V by 5 bases; bases with no gene match: 8. The CDR3 nucleotides are TGTGCCAGCAGCCGCCTAAGGACTAGCGGGAGTAATGAGCAGTTCTTC. It is translated as CASSRLRTSGSNEQFF.

The V gene is TRBV7-9, the J gene TRBJ2-3; D unclear. The ends were cut back, 1 base at V and 6 bases at J, with 11 bases in the middle. CDR3 length: 14 residues. Germline-derived CDR1 and CDR2 are SEHNR and FQNEAQ (reference sequence). The CDR3 DNA reads TGTGCCAGCAGCTTAGTGGTCCCCGGGGATACGCAGTATTTT. It translates to CASSLVVPGDTQYF.

The table lists this clone with a few counts. V and J are TRBV4-1 and TRBJ1-2; the match to TRBD1 covers 7 bases. Germline V gives CDR1 MGHRA, CDR2 YSYEKL. Trimming at V came to 4 bases and at J to 3 bases, leaving 8 bases not matched to a gene. The CDR3 is made up of 15 amino acids. The chain's CDR3 is CASSLPEGADYGYTF. The CDR3 DNA is TGCGCCAGCAGCCTGCCTGAGGGGGCCGACTATGGCTACACCTTC.

The rearrangement uses TRBV28 and TRBJ1-2; 7 bases line up with TRBD1. Germline V gene sequence: CDR1 MDHEN, CDR2 SYDVKM. The CDR3 has 16 amino acids. With 2 bases clipped from V and 4 bases from J, the junction kept 10 bases outside the gene matches. Written as DNA, the CDR3 is TGTGCCAGCAGTTTACCCTACAGGGGTCGGGTCTATGGCTACACCTTC. Encoded protein: CASSLPYRGRVYGYTF.

This clone was counted once. The rearrangement joins TRBV2 to TRBJ2-2, with TRBD2 identical over 10 bases. The CDR3 has 16 amino acids. Germline CDR1 reads SNHLY; CDR2 reads FYNNEI. Germline trimming cut 6 bases from V and 7 bases from J; bases unmatched to any gene: 11. The CDR3 here is CASRVKREGLGGELFF. As DNA, the CDR3 is TGTGCCAGCAGGGTCAAGCGGGAGGGCCTGGGCGGGGAGCTGTTTTTT.

CDR3 loop: CASSGEGSGYTF. As DNA, the CDR3 is TGTGCCAGCAGCGGGGAGGGCAGCGGCTACACCTTC. The chain is built from TRBV9 and TRBJ1-2; D gene ambiguous. Germline V CDR1 and CDR2: SGDLS, YYNGEE. Trimming cost V 3 bases and J 8 bases, with 11 bases left between them. The length of the CDR3 is 12 residues.

This rearrangement joins TRBV9 to TRBJ2-5; D ambiguous. Trimming took 1 base from V and 2 from J, leaving 6 bases between them. Per the germline V gene, CDR1 is SGDLS and CDR2 is YYNGEE. This CDR3 region has 13 residues. As DNA, the CDR3 is TGTGCCAGCAGCGTAAGAGGACAAGAGACCCAGTACTTC. Protein product: CASSVRGQETQYF.

This chain connects TRBV30 to TRBJ1-2; unclear D gene. This CDR3 region has 14 residues. Looked up from germline, CDR1 is GTSNPN and CDR2 is SVGIG (reference sequence). Trimming took 1 base from V and 0 from J, leaving 9 bases between them. CDR3 sequence: CAWSGQASNYGYTF. In DNA, the CDR3 is TGTGCCTGGAGTGGGCAGGCTTCTAACTATGGCTACACCTTC.

J is TRBJ1-2 and V is TRBV6-5; unclear D gene. Trimming stripped 7 bases from V and 2 bases from J, with 11 bases between. This CDR3 region has 13 residues. CDR1 MNHEY and CDR2 SVGAGI come from the germline V gene. The CDR3 is CASKEGTNYGYTF. Written as DNA, the CDR3 is TGTGCCAGCAAGGAGGGCACGAACTATGGCTACACCTTC.

This clone was seen more than once but under ten times. The gene calls are TRBV29-1 and TRBJ1-5; D not certain. The CDR3 totals 13 residues. V was shortened by 4 bases and J by 4 bases, with 11 bases between the two germline ends. Per the germline V gene, CDR1 is SQVTM and CDR2 is ANQGSEA. The DNA of the CDR3 is TGCAGCGTTGCTGACGACGGGAATCAGCCCCAGCATTTT. It yields the protein CSVADDGNQPQHF.

V and J are TRBV6-6 and TRBJ1-4; tentatively, D is TRBD1 (5 bases). The V end lost 8 bases, the J end lost 7 bases, and 17 bases lay between the germline ends. CDR3 size: 14 residues. Germline V CDR1 and CDR2: MNHNY, SVGAGI (reference sequence). CDR3 bases: TGTGCCAGCCTCTGGGGGGATAGAAGTGAAAAACTGTTTTTT. Its translation: CASLWGDRSEKLFF.

Only one count was recorded for this clone. The chain recombines TRBV29-1 with TRBJ2-3; no definite D call. The germline V gene encodes CDR1 SQVTM and CDR2 ANQGSEA. The V end was cut by 7 bases, the J end by 3 bases, with 11 bases between. This CDR3 comprises 12 residues. CDR3 amino acids: CSEQTVTDTQYF. CDR3 coding DNA: TGCAGCGAACAGACGGTGACAGATACGCAGTATTTT.

The rearrangement joins TRBV7-2 to TRBJ2-4; 9 bases align to TRBD2. J was trimmed by 1 base and V by 2 bases; bases with no gene match: 3. The CDR3 has 16 amino acids. Germline CDR1 SGHTA, CDR2 FQGNSA. The CDR3 DNA reads TGTGCCAGCAGCTTATTTGGGACTAGCGCCAAAAACATTCAGTACTTC. Translating gives CASSLFGTSAKNIQYF.

This chain links TRBV6-6 with TRBJ1-1; the match to TRBD1 covers 10 bases. Germline CDR1 reads MNHNY; CDR2 reads SVGAGI (reference sequence). V was pared by 3 bases and J by 0 bases, with 1 base of the junction left unmatched. This CDR3 has 15 residues. CDR3 nucleotides: TGTGCCAGCAGTTATGGGACAGGGGTGAACACTGAAGCTTTCTTT. This codes for CASSYGTGVNTEAFF.

This clone was counted only a few times. The chain has TRBV9 and TRBJ2-7; possibly TRBD1 for D (6 bases). The CDR3 extends over 16 amino acids. CDR1 SGDLS and CDR2 YYNGEE come from the germline V gene. The V end was cut by 0 bases, the J end by 7 bases, with 20 bases between. The CDR3 DNA reads as TGTGCCAGCAGCGTAGATCCAGGGGCTTCACTACGGGAGCAGTACTTC. Its translation: CASSVDPGASLREQYF.

The V call is TRBV30, the J call TRBJ2-1; 12 bases match TRBD2. This CDR3 comprises 14 residues. CDR1 is GTSNPN, CDR2 SVGIG, per germline (reference sequence). Trimming removed 5 bases from V and 9 bases from J; junction bases left unmatched: 8. The CDR3 sequence is CAWGGGLAGLEQFF. DNA for the CDR3: TGTGCCTGGGGAGGAGGACTAGCGGGGCTTGAGCAGTTCTTC.